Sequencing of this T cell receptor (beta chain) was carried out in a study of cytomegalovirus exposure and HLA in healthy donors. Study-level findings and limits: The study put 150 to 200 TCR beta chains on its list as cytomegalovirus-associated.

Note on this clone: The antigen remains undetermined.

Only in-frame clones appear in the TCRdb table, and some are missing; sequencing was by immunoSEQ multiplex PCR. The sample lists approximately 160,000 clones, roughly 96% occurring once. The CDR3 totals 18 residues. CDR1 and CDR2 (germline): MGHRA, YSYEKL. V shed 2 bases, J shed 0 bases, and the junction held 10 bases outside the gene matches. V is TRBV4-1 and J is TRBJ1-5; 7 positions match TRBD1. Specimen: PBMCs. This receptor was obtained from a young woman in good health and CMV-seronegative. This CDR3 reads CASSQQGTAKHSNQPQHF. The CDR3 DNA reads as TGCGCCAGCAGCCAACAGGGGACAGCGAAGCATAGCAATCAGCCCCAGCATTTT.